This passage covers 31 T cell receptor beta chains from one sample sequenced in a study of blood T cell repertoires in COVID-19. Here immunoSEQ multiplex PCR was the method, and the copy in TCRdb shows in-frame clones only, minus some. This sample has over 150,000 clones; roughly 81% occur once, and the top ten carry around 10%. Sequenced sample: peripheral blood. The receptors come from a woman older than 75 with COVID-19, enrolled during active disease.

V gene TRBV19 combines with J gene TRBJ2-2, with TRBD1 matching over 9 bases. V trimming: 2 bases; J trimming: 4 bases; junction bases outside the gene matches: 8. This CDR3 is built from 17 residues. Germline V CDR1 and CDR2: LNHDA, SQIVND (reference sequence). CDR3 bases: TGTGCCAGTAGTATAACAGGGGGCGCCTATTCCACCGGGGAGCTGTTTTTT. Encoded protein: CASSITGGAYSTGELFF.

This sequence joins TRBV6-5 and TRBJ1-1, with D possibly matching TRBD1 (6 bases). The V and J ends lost 5 bases and 3 bases respectively, with 10 bases between them. The CDR3 covers 13 residues. Germline assignment: CDR1 MNHEY and CDR2 SVGAGI. The CDR3 spells CASSNGQHTEAFF. The CDR3 DNA follows: TGTGCCAGCAGTAACGGACAGCACACTGAAGCTTTCTTT.

The gene calls are TRBV19 and TRBJ1-2; D uncertain. The CDR3 is 14 amino acids. Trimming took 1 base from V and 0 from J, leaving 6 bases between them. CDR1 is LNHDA, CDR2 SQIVND, per germline (reference sequence). Here the CDR3 reads CASSIGPANYGYTF. The CDR3 region has the DNA TGTGCCAGTAGTATAGGCCCAGCTAACTATGGCTACACCTTC.

The chain recombines TRBV7-9 with TRBJ2-5; TRBD2 matches at 14 bases. V dropped 5 bases and J dropped 5; count of bases not matched to a gene: 10. CDR3 size: 17 residues. Germline CDR1 reads SEHNR; CDR2 reads FQNEAQ (reference sequence). CDR3 coding DNA: TGTGCCAGCAGCCCCCGACTAGCGGGGGGGCATGGGGAGACCCAGTACTTC. Translation: CASSPRLAGGHGETQYF.

The chain links TRBV18 to TRBJ1-5; possibly TRBD1 for D (6 bases). Germline values: CDR1 KGHSH, CDR2 LQKENI. Trimming took off 4 bases at V and 9 bases at J, with 10 bases between the two ends. The CDR3 length is 12 residues. CDR3: CASSLQTGPQHF. CDR3 nucleotide sequence: TGTGCCAGCTCACTCCAGACAGGGCCCCAGCATTTT.

The chain has TRBV12-3 or TRBV12-4 and TRBJ2-2, with D possibly being TRBD1 (5 bases). There are 13 residues in the CDR3. V gave up 5 bases and J gave up 3 bases, with 7 bases separating them. The CDR3 reads CASSRQYTGELFF. CDR3 in DNA: TGTGCCAGCAGTCGACAGTACACCGGGGAGCTGTTTTTT.

V is TRBV5-1 and J is TRBJ2-1, with 8 bases matching TRBD2. Germline V gives CDR1 SGHRS, CDR2 YFSETQ. The CDR3 runs 17 residues. J was trimmed by 0 bases and V by 0 bases; bases with no gene match: 5. CDR3 nucleotides: TGCGCCAGCAGCTTGGGTGCCGGGAGGGGCTCCTACAATGAGCAGTTCTTC. Translating it yields CASSLGAGRGSYNEQFF.

This clone was detected once. The chain uses TRBV29-1 and TRBJ1-1; D ambiguous. From germline, CDR1 is SQVTM and CDR2 ANQGSEA. The CDR3 covers 11 residues. DNA for the CDR3: TGCACCGTCTATGAGAACACTGAAGCTTTCTTT. Amino acid sequence: CTVYENTEAFF. The whole variable domain, remainder taken from reference TRBV29-1 and TRBJ1-1, is SAVISQKPSRDICQRGTSLTIQCQVDSQVTMMFWYRQQPGQSLTLIATANQGSEATYESGFVIDKFPISRPNLTFSTLTVSNMSPEDSSIYLCTVYENTEAFFGQGTRLTVV.

The J gene is TRBJ1-1, the V gene TRBV7-2; no clear D. CDR1 is SGHTA and CDR2 is FQGNSA in the germline V gene. V was shortened by 3 bases and J by 5 bases, with 7 bases between the two germline ends. This CDR3 comprises 12 residues. CDR3 DNA: TGTGCCAGCAGCTTTTACGGTACTGAAGCTTTCTTT. It encodes CASSFYGTEAFF.

This clone was seen a single time. The chain uses TRBV19 and TRBJ2-5; TRBD2 agrees at 7 bases. Trimming at V came to 3 bases and at J to 2 bases, leaving 6 bases not matched to a gene. The CDR3 loop spans 15 amino acids. In germline, CDR1 is LNHDA, CDR2 SQIVND (reference sequence). The CDR3, as DNA: TGTGCCAGTAGTATTGGGCTAGCGGATCAAGAGACCCAGTACTTC. Protein sequence: CASSIGLADQETQYF.

The chain uses TRBV5-4 and TRBJ2-2; D not certain. Trimming removed 2 bases at V and 6 bases at J, with 8 bases between. The germline V gene has CDR1 SGHNT and CDR2 YYREEE (reference sequence). The CDR3 consists of 13 residues. CDR3 protein: CASSFHEPGELFF. In nucleotides, the CDR3 is TGTGCCAGCAGCTTCCACGAGCCCGGGGAGCTGTTTTTT.

This chain links TRBV7-2 with TRBJ1-3; possibly TRBD1 for D (6 bases). Germline assignment: CDR1 SGHTA and CDR2 FQGNSA. V lost 5 bases to trimming and J lost 0 bases, with 17 bases between them. The CDR3 is 17 amino acids. The CDR3 protein is CASSLNTGPASGNTIYF. CDR3 nucleotides: TGTGCCAGCAGCCTAAACACAGGGCCTGCCTCTGGAAACACCATATATTTT.

This clone was found a few times. The chain uses TRBV2 and TRBJ2-1; 8 bases agree with TRBD2. V was clipped by 5 bases and J by 5 bases; unmatched bases: 8. Germline loops: CDR1 SNHLY, CDR2 FYNNEI. The CDR3 loop spans 15 amino acids. This CDR3 is CASSFSGLANNEQFF. The CDR3 DNA reads TGTGCCAGCAGTTTTTCCGGACTAGCAAACAATGAGCAGTTCTTC.

The rearrangement joins TRBV6-1 to TRBJ1-1, with D possibly being TRBD1 (6 bases). The CDR3 is made up of 12 amino acids. The V and J ends lost 2 bases and 9 bases respectively, with 10 bases between them. Looked up from germline, CDR1 is MNHNS and CDR2 is SASEGT. In DNA, the CDR3 is TGTGCCAGCAGTGAATGGACAGCCAAAGCTTTCTTT. Its translation is CASSEWTAKAFF.

This clone was detected once. The chain recombines TRBV6-5 with TRBJ1-2, with 8 bases lining up with TRBD1. The V and J ends lost 4 bases and 2 bases, in that order; junction bases with no gene match: 3. From germline, CDR1 is MNHEY and CDR2 SVGAGI. The CDR3 is 14 amino acids. CDR3: CASSLDRVNYGYTF. The CDR3 nucleotides are TGTGCCAGCAGTTTGGACAGGGTAAACTATGGCTACACCTTC.

CDR3 coding DNA: TGTGCCAGCAGCTTAAGTACCGGGGGGTCGGACACCGGGGAGCTGTTTTTT. The encoded protein is CASSLSTGGSDTGELFF. The chain employs TRBV7-6 and TRBJ2-2, with 7 positions matching TRBD2. Germline CDR1 reads SGHVS; CDR2 reads FNYEAQ. After removal of 2 bases from V and 3 bases from J, the junction contained 9 bases not matched to a gene. The CDR3 runs to 17 residues.

V gene TRBV24-1 combines with J gene TRBJ2-5; possibly TRBD2 for D (6 bases). Trimming stripped 3 bases from V and 5 bases from J, with 12 bases between. The CDR3 has 14 residues. The germline gives CDR1 KGHDR, CDR2 SFDVKD. The CDR3 nucleotides read TGTGCCACCAGTGATCCGGGAGATTGGGAGACCCAGTACTTC. Encoded protein: CATSDPGDWETQYF.

V is TRBV27 and J is TRBJ1-1; D is ambiguous. The V end was cut by 6 bases, the J end by 1 base, with 12 bases between. Germline loops: CDR1 MNHEY, CDR2 SMNVEV (reference sequence). The CDR3 has 14 residues. CDR3 in DNA: TGTGCCAGCAGCCCTTCCTATTCGAACACTGAAGCTTTCTTT. Amino acids: CASSPSYSNTEAFF.

The chain has TRBV4-1 and TRBJ1-5, with 7 bases lining up with TRBD1. The V segment lost 1 base and the J segment 5 bases; nucleotides outside the gene matches: 5. Germline V gene lookup returns CDR1 MGHRA and CDR2 YSYEKL. CDR3 length: 15 residues. The CDR3 sequence: CASSQGQGTDQPQHF. The CDR3 region has the DNA TGCGCCAGCAGCCAAGGACAGGGTACGGATCAGCCCCAGCATTTT.

The chain carries TRBV6-5 and TRBJ2-7, with TRBD1 matching over 8 bases. The CDR3 extends over 15 amino acids. Germline V CDR1 and CDR2: MNHEY, SVGAGI. J lost 4 bases, V lost 1 base, and 6 bases had no gene match. CDR3 protein: CASSYYGQGLYEQYF. The CDR3, as DNA: TGTGCCAGCAGTTACTATGGACAGGGTCTGTACGAGCAGTACTTC.

The rearrangement links TRBV7-2 to TRBJ1-1, with 7 bases fitting TRBD1. There are 14 residues in the CDR3. Germline CDR1 and CDR2: SGHTA and FQGNSA. J was trimmed by 12 bases and V by 3 bases; bases with no gene match: 13. CDR3 DNA: TGTGCCAGCAGCTTCGGCGGAGGGGGCGCAGGGACTTTCTTT. Its protein product is CASSFGGGGAGTFF.

J is TRBJ2-1 and V is TRBV29-1; TRBD2 matches at 14 bases. After removal of 5 bases from V and 1 base from J, the junction contained 10 bases not matched to a gene. CDR1 and CDR2 (germline): SQVTM, ANQGSEA. The CDR3 contains 18 residues. CDR3 residues: CSVLTGLAGGGSYNEQFF. CDR3 coding DNA: TGCAGCGTTTTAACCGGACTAGCGGGAGGTGGGTCCTACAATGAGCAGTTCTTC.

This clone was seen only once. The chain links TRBV19 to TRBJ2-3, with 10 bases fitting TRBD2. Germline CDR1 reads LNHDA; CDR2 reads SQIVND (reference sequence). J gave up 0 bases and V 8 bases, and 5 bases lay outside the gene matches. The length of the CDR3 is 15 residues. The CDR3 loop reads CASSRTSGSTDTQYF. CDR3 in DNA: TGTGCCAGTTCGCGGACTAGCGGAAGCACAGATACGCAGTATTTT.

This clone was observed many times. J is TRBJ2-1 and V is TRBV7-9; D is uncertain. The germline V gene encodes CDR1 SEHNR and CDR2 FQNEAQ (reference sequence). This CDR3 is 15 amino acids long. V was clipped by 6 bases and J by 0 bases, with 12 bases between them. The CDR3, as DNA: TGTGCCAGCAGTCCCACATTGGTCTCCTACAATGAGCAGTTCTTC. This gives the protein CASSPTLVSYNEQFF.

As concerns this clone: The sample contains more than one DNA sequence encoding this CDR3. The chain recombines TRBV7-9 with TRBJ2-7; D unresolved. The CDR3 runs 14 residues. Trimming removed 0 bases from V and 4 bases from J, with 10 bases in between. Germline CDR1 is SEHNR and CDR2 is FQNEAQ (reference sequence). In DNA, the CDR3 is TGTGCCAGCAGCTTAGCTTCATCCAGATACGAGCAGTACTTC. Its protein is CASSLASSRYEQYF. The full variable domain, in which reference TRBV7-9 and TRBJ2-7 provide the parts outside the CDR3, is DTGVSQNPRHKITKRGQNVTFRCDPISEHNRLYWYRQTLGQGPEFLTYFQNEAQLEKSRLLSDRFSAERPKGSFSTLEIQRTEQGDSAMYLCASSLASSRYEQYFGPGTRLTVT.

This clone was observed a single time. This chain uses TRBV7-9 with TRBJ1-2; D uncertain. V lost 1 base and J lost 5, with 11 bases in between. Germline loops: CDR1 SEHNR, CDR2 FQNEAQ (reference sequence). This CDR3 region has 14 residues. CDR3 DNA: TGTGCCAGCAGCTTAGTCAGGCAGTCTTATGGCTACACCTTC. It translates to CASSLVRQSYGYTF.

This clone was detected only a few times. This rearrangement joins TRBV10-3 to TRBJ1-3, with TRBD1 identical over 9 bases. Germline V gene lookup returns CDR1 ENHRY and CDR2 SYGVKD. The CDR3 loop spans 15 amino acids. The V segment lost 8 bases and the J segment 1 base; nucleotides outside the gene matches: 6. The CDR3 nucleotides read TGTGCCATCTCGGGACAGGGCTTTTCTGGAAACACCATATATTTT. Translation: CAISGQGFSGNTIYF.

This clone was seen a handful of times. The CDR3, as DNA: TGTGCCAGCAGCTTAAGTTGGCAGAATCAGCCCCAGCATTTT. This sequence encodes CASSLSWQNQPQHF. The chain couples TRBV11-2 to TRBJ1-5; D unresolved. Between the trimmed V and J ends, which lost 2 bases and 4 bases, there was a span of 9 bases. From germline, CDR1 is SGHAT and CDR2 FQNNGV. The CDR3 extends over 14 amino acids.

The chain carries TRBV28 and TRBJ2-1; tentative D call: TRBD2 (6 bases). This CDR3 is built from 14 residues. Trimming took 7 bases from V and 8 from J, leaving 18 bases between them. Germline lookup yields CDR1 MDHEN and CDR2 SYDVKM. The chain's CDR3 is CASIDATRTHEQFF. Here the CDR3 DNA reads TGTGCCAGCATCGATGCGACTAGGACTCATGAGCAGTTCTTC.

V and J are TRBV2 and TRBJ2-1; 10 bases line up with TRBD2. Germline trimming cut 5 bases from V and 0 bases from J; bases unmatched to any gene: 7. The CDR3 is made up of 17 amino acids. CDR1 SNHLY and CDR2 FYNNEI come from the germline V gene. The CDR3 loop reads CASSLAGAQSSYNEQFF. The CDR3, as DNA: TGTGCCAGCAGTCTAGCGGGGGCCCAAAGCTCCTACAATGAGCAGTTCTTC.

The V gene is TRBV28, the J gene TRBJ1-4, with 7 bases fitting TRBD1. The trim removed 1 base at V and 3 bases at J, leaving 8 bases unmatched. Germline V CDR1 and CDR2: MDHEN, SYDVKM. This CDR3 has 17 residues. The DNA for the CDR3 is TGTGCCAGCAGTTTATCGGACAGGTTCCGGCCTAATGAAAAACTGTTTTTT. Translation: CASSLSDRFRPNEKLFF. Complete variable domain (other parts from reference TRBV28 and TRBJ1-4): DVKVTQSSRYLVKRTGEKVFLECVQDMDHENMFWYRQDPGLGLRLIYFSYDVKMKEKGDIPEGYSVSREKKERFSLILESASTNQTSMYLCASSLSDRFRPNEKLFFGSGTQLSVL.